This note documents a single T cell receptor (beta chain) sequence. Random hexamers served to reverse transcribe roughly 0.45 to 1 ug RNA. TCRdb analysed the immunoSEQ multiplex PCR reads with MiXCR anew, one entry per CDR3 protein. Found here are 150,000 to 200,000 distinct CDR3 sequences, approximately 93% of them singletons; the top ten hold about 0.088%. This entry belongs to a study of CD8 T cells in Susac syndrome. The CDR3 loop spans 13 amino acids. V was pared by 7 bases and J by 3 bases, with 11 bases between. The V gene's germline CDR1 is MNHEY and CDR2 SMNVEV (reference sequence). The chain combines TRBV27 with TRBJ2-3; D not resolved. This receptor was taken from a human donor with multiple sclerosis. Sequencing used CD4+ T cells from PBMCs. This chain's CDR3 is CASKKSGTDTQYF. In nucleotides, the CDR3 is TGTGCCAGCAAGAAAAGTGGGACAGATACGCAGTATTTT.